Listed below are T cell receptor beta chains from one sample, sequenced in a study of cytomegalovirus exposure and HLA in healthy donors. Repertoires were generated with immunoSEQ multiplex PCR, while TCRdb's copy carries only in-frame clones and drops some. Among almost 200,000 clones listed, around 78% were seen once. The sequenced sample was PBMCs. The receptors stem from a man aged 30-40 years in good health and CMV-seronegative. Both conserved end residues are part of each CDR3. D genes are given only for firm matches. Clone size is shown for a subset of rows, as once, few, many or a class of expanded clone.

d_call	v_call	j_call	clone_size	cdr3_nt	cdr3_aa
TRBD2	TRBV29-1	TRBJ2-1	NA	TGCAGCGTTGGCGGACTAGCGGGAGGGCTTAGCTCCTACAATGAGCAGTTCTTC	CSVGGLAGGLSSYNEQFF
NA	TRBV9	TRBJ2-2	once	TGTGCCAGCAGCGAGGAGGGAACCGGGGAGCTGTTTTTT	CASSEEGTGELFF
TRBD1	TRBV10-1	TRBJ1-5	few	TGCGCCAGCAGTGGTCCGGGACAGGGAACAAATAGCAATCAGCCCCAGCATTTT	CASSGPGQGTNSNQPQHF
NA	TRBV28	TRBJ1-2	few	TGTGCCAGCAGCCAACAGCCTCTTAACTATGGCTACACCTTC	CASSQQPLNYGYTF
NA	TRBV11-3	TRBJ2-3	NA	TGTGCCAGCAGCCACCGGGACAATGCAGATACGCAGTATTTT	CASSHRDNADTQYF
NA	TRBV5-4	TRBJ1-3	NA	TGTGCCAGCAGCGGAGAGGGAGGGCTAGTGGGAAACACCATATATTTT	CASSGEGGLVGNTIYF
NA	TRBV6-5	TRBJ2-7	NA	TGTGCCAGCAGTTACAAGGCAGGGCCCACCTACGAGCAGTACTTC	CASSYKAGPTYEQYF
TRBD2	TRBV6-1	TRBJ2-3	NA	TGTGCCAGCAGGAGCATAGCGGGAGTTCCAGATACGCAGTATTTT	CASRSIAGVPDTQYF
TRBD2	TRBV7-6	TRBJ2-1	NA	TGTGCCAGCAGCCCTCTAGCGGGAGGCAGTGAGCAGTTCTTC	CASSPLAGGSEQFF
NA	TRBV28	TRBJ2-1	NA	TGTGCCAGCAGTTTGGGGGGTCTGGTTGAGCAGTTCTTC	CASSLGGLVEQFF
TRBD2	TRBV5-1	TRBJ2-1	few	TGCGCCAGCAGCTTTGGACTAGCAGTATCTGAGCAGTTCTTC	CASSFGLAVSEQFF
NA	TRBV10-3	TRBJ1-4	NA	TGTGCCATCAGTGAGACTTTAACAACTAATGAAAAACTGTTTTTT	CAISETLTTNEKLFF
NA	TRBV2	TRBJ2-7	NA	TGTGCCAGCAGTGAAGTCGGTAGCCCCCGAGGCGAGCAGTACTTC	CASSEVGSPRGEQYF